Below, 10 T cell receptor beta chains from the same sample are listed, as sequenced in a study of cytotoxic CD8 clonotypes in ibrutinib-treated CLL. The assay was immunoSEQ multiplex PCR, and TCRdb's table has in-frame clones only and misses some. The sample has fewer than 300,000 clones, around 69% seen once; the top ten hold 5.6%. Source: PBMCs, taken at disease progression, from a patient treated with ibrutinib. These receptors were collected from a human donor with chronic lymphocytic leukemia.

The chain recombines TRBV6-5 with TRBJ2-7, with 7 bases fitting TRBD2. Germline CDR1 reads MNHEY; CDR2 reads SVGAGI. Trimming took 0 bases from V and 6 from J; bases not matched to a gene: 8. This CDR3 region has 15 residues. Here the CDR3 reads CASSYSAPGGGEQYF. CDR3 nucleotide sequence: TGTGCCAGCAGTTACTCGGCACCTGGCGGGGGCGAGCAGTACTTC.

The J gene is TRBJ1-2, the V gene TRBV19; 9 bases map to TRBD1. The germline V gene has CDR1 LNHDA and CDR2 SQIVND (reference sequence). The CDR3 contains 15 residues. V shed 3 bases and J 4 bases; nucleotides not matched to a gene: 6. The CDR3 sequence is CASSIAQGASYGYTF. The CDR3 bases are TGTGCCAGTAGTATCGCACAGGGGGCAAGCTATGGCTACACCTTC.

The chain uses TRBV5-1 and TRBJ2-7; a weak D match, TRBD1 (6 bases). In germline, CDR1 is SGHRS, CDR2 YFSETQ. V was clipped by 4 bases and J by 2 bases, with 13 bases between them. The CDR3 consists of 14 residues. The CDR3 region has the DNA TGCGCCAGCAGCACAGACAGGTCTACCTACGAGCAGTACTTC. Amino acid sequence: CASSTDRSTYEQYF. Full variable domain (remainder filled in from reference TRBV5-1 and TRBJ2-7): KAGVTQTPRYLIKTRGQQVTLSCSPISGHRSVSWYQQTPGQGLQFLFEYFSETQRNKGNFPGRFSGRQFSNSRSEMNVSTLELGDSALYLCASSTDRSTYEQYFGPGTRLTVT.

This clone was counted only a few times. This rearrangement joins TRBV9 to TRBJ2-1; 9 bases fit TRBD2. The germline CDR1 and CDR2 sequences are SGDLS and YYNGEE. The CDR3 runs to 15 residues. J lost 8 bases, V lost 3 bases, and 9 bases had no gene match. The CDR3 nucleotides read TGTGCCAGCAGCGACCTAGCGGGGCCCATACATGAGCAGTTCTTC. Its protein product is CASSDLAGPIHEQFF.

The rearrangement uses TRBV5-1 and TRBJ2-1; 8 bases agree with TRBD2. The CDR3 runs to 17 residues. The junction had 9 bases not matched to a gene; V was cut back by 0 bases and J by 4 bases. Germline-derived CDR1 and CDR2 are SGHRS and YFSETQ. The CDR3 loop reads CASSLVYLAGRYNEQFF. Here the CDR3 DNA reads TGCGCCAGCAGCTTGGTGTACTTAGCGGGGCGTTACAATGAGCAGTTCTTC.

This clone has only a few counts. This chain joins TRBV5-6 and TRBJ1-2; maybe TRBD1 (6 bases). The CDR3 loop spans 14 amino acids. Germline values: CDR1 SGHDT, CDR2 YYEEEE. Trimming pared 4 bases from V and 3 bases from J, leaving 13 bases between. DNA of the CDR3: TGTGCCAGCAGCCCAGGACAGTCCTACTATGGCTACACCTTC. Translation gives CASSPGQSYYGYTF.

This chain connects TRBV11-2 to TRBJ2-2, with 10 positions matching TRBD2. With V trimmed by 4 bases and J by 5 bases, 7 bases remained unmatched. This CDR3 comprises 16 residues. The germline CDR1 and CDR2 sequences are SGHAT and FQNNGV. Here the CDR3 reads CASSYSSGRGTGELFF. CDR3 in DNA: TGTGCCAGCAGCTATTCTAGCGGGAGAGGTACCGGGGAGCTGTTTTTT.

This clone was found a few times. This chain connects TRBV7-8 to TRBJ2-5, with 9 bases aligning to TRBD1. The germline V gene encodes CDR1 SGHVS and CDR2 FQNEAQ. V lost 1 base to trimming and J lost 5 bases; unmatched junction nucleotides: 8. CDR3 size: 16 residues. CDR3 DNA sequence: TGTGCCAGCAGCTTAGTCAGGACAGGGGCGGAGGAGACCCAGTACTTC. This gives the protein CASSLVRTGAEETQYF.

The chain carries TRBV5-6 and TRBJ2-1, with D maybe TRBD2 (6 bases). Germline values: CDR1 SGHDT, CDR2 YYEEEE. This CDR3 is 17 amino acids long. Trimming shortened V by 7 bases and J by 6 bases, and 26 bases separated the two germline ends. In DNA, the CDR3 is TGTGCCAGCGCAAGAGGGTTTGTGGGACTTGATCTCAATGAGCAGTTCTTC. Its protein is CASARGFVGLDLNEQFF.

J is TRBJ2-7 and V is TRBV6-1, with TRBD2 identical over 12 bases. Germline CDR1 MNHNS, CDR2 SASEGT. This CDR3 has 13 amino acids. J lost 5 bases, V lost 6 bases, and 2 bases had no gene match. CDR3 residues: CASRLAGGHEQYF. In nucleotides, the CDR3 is TGTGCCAGCAGACTAGCGGGGGGCCACGAGCAGTACTTC.